The entry that follows covers one T cell receptor beta chain sequence. Its cognate antigen is unknown. Clones were read by immunoSEQ multiplex PCR, and TCRdb kept only the in-frame ones, dropping some. Of roughly 130,000 clones in the sample, about 91% were seen once. This sample was included in a study of T cell responses to AZD1222 COVID-19 vaccine. As for the study in general: Doses given second, at about 4 or about 12 weeks, were pooled. Study-wide points: Repertoires were obtained solely post-peak T cell response. Mostly white British, mostly female donors; authors suggested clonal diversity may be underestimated. Spike-wide vaccine-associated CD4 TCRs dominated at 160-218 and 743-854.

The germline V gene encodes CDR1 SGHAT and CDR2 FQNNGV. With V trimmed by 5 bases and J by 3 bases, 8 bases remained unmatched. This CDR3 has 17 residues. The chain has TRBV11-2 and TRBJ2-7; 15 nucleotides agree with TRBD2. The clonotype originates from an adult in good health. The sequences come from peripheral blood, collected on day 0 of AZD1222 vaccination. CDR3 region: CASSHDRTSGGDYEQYF. In nucleotides, the CDR3 is TGTGCCAGCAGCCACGATAGGACTAGCGGGGGGGACTACGAGCAGTACTTC.